This entry lists 11 T cell receptor beta chains sequenced from one sample in a study of T-cell memory formation after mild COVID-19. One entry per CDR3 protein, called by TCRdb with MiXCR from the 5' RACE reads. The table has about 450,000 distinct CDR3 sequences, around 22% seen once; the top ten hold around 14%. Material for sequencing was PBMCs or a T cell subset sorted from them (not recorded which). These receptors all stem from an adult woman who had mild COVID-19 (a few samples of this study predate the infection). Cell type and time point are not known.

This clonotype came up many times. The CDR3 DNA reads TGTGCCAGCAGCAACTCGGGACAGGGGGTTGGTGAAGCTTTCTTT. Translation: CASSNSGQGVGEAFF. The chain combines TRBV3-1 with TRBJ1-1; 11 bases map to TRBD1. There are 15 residues in the CDR3. V shed 5 bases, J shed 7 bases, and the junction held 9 bases outside the gene matches. Germline lookup yields CDR1 LGHDT and CDR2 YNNKEL (reference sequence). Full variable domain (missing parts from reference TRBV3-1 and TRBJ1-1): DTAVSQTPKYLVTQMGNDKSIKCEQNLGHDTMYWYKQDSKKFLKIMFSYNNKELIINETVPNRFSPKSPDKAHLNLHINSLELGDSAVYFCASSNSGQGVGEAFFGQGTRLTVV.

This clonotype turned up a few times. The CDR3 DNA reads TGTGCCAGCAGCTTAGCGCCGGGGCAAGAGACCCAGTACTTC. Translation: CASSLAPGQETQYF. The V and J genes are TRBV7-6 and TRBJ2-5, with a weak D call TRBD2 (5 bases). V lost 0 bases and J 2 bases, leaving 7 bases between the germline ends. This CDR3 has 14 amino acids. Germline V gene sequence: CDR1 SGHVS, CDR2 FNYEAQ.

V usage is TRBV5-1 and J usage is TRBJ2-5; no reliable D call. The CDR3 extends over 15 amino acids. CDR1 and CDR2 (germline): SGHRS, YFSETQ. The V end lost 7 bases, the J end lost 5 bases, and 21 bases lay between the germline ends. The CDR3 DNA reads TGCGCCAGCTCGCTTGGAAAGGGTTCCCGGGAGACCCAGTACTTC. Translating it yields CASSLGKGSRETQYF.

V and J are TRBV7-6 and TRBJ2-2; 11 bases are shared with TRBD2. The J segment lost 8 bases and the V segment lost 10 bases, leaving 3 bases of the junction unmatched. CDR1 is SGHVS and CDR2 is FNYEAQ in the germline V gene. This CDR3 has 12 residues. The CDR3 spells CATWTSGGELFF. CDR3 DNA sequence: TGTGCCACTTGGACTAGCGGGGGGGAGCTGTTTTTT.

This clonotype was detected only a few times. The chain is built from TRBV25-1 and TRBJ2-5, with a possible D match to TRBD2 (6 bases). Trimming removed 2 bases at V and 5 bases at J, with 15 bases between. Germline V CDR1 and CDR2: MGHDK, SYGVNS. The CDR3 length is 15 residues. The CDR3 coding sequence is TGTGCCAGCAGTGAACTATCCTTACGGGGGGAGACCCAGTACTTC. Amino acids: CASSELSLRGETQYF.

The chain uses TRBV5-1 and TRBJ1-3; tentative D call: TRBD1 (6 bases). CDR1 SGHRS and CDR2 YFSETQ come from the germline V gene. The CDR3 spans 16 residues. V lost 0 bases and J lost 4, with 14 bases in between. The DNA of the CDR3 is TGCGCCAGCAGCTTGGAGGGTACAGGGCCCGGAAACACCATATATTTT. Protein product: CASSLEGTGPGNTIYF.

The rearrangement uses TRBV6-6 and TRBJ1-6, with 8 bases matching TRBD1. J gave up 4 bases and V 4 bases, and 12 bases lay outside the gene matches. Germline V gene data show CDR1 as MNHNY and CDR2 as SVGAGI (reference sequence). The CDR3 totals 18 residues. The CDR3 sequence: CASSSFQGARGYNSPLHF. Here the CDR3 DNA reads TGTGCCAGCAGTTCATTCCAGGGGGCGCGGGGTTATAATTCACCCCTCCACTTT.

The chain employs TRBV5-1 and TRBJ1-4, with a weak D call TRBD1 (5 bases). The CDR3 is made up of 14 amino acids. Germline-derived CDR1 and CDR2 are SGHRS and YFSETQ. Trimming took 4 bases from V and 12 from J, leaving 19 bases between them. The DNA for the CDR3 is TGCGCCAGCAGCAGGGACCCTTCAAGGGCGGAACTGTTTTTT. Amino acids: CASSRDPSRAELFF.

Only a few counts were recorded for this clonotype. V and J are TRBV28 and TRBJ2-7; TRBD1 agrees at 9 bases. Germline V lookup: CDR1 MDHEN, CDR2 SYDVKM. The CDR3 runs to 16 residues. J lost 0 bases, V lost 5 bases, and 8 bases had no gene match. The CDR3 region is CASSPLPQGASYEQYF. In DNA, the CDR3 is TGTGCCAGCAGTCCCCTCCCACAGGGGGCCTCCTACGAGCAGTACTTC.

This rearrangement joins TRBV29-1 to TRBJ2-7, with D maybe TRBD2 (6 bases). CDR1 is SQVTM, CDR2 ANQGSEA, per germline. V was pared by 1 base and J by 3 bases, with 28 bases between. CDR3 size: 19 residues. Here the CDR3 DNA reads TGCAGCGTTGAAGGGGGAGGACCCACGGGTAAATCCGGATACTACGAGCAGTACTTC. It codes for CSVEGGGPTGKSGYYEQYF.

The rearrangement links TRBV27 to TRBJ2-7, with D possibly being TRBD2 (5 bases). CDR1 is MNHEY, CDR2 SMNVEV, per germline (reference sequence). Trimming took 7 bases from V and 0 from J, leaving 16 bases between them. CDR3 length: 15 amino acids. This CDR3 reads CASKLGASSSYEQYF. CDR3 coding DNA: TGTGCCAGCAAACTGGGAGCCTCTAGCTCCTACGAGCAGTACTTC.